The 15 T cell receptor beta chains listed next were all sequenced from one sample in a study of shared clonotypes between healthy human individuals. TCRdb's table, derived via immunoSEQ multiplex PCR, lists solely in-frame clones and lacks some. Among about 1 million clones listed, about three quarters were seen once. Specimen: memory CD4+ T cells sorted from blood. Subset described: CD45RA-negative fraction. These receptors were obtained from a man between 18 and 35 years old in good health.

J is TRBJ2-1 and V is TRBV19; 10 nucleotides line up with TRBD2. V lost 1 base to trimming and J lost 7 bases; unmatched junction nucleotides: 4. Germline-derived CDR1 and CDR2 are LNHDA and SQIVND (reference sequence). The CDR3 spans 15 residues. Here the CDR3 DNA reads TGTGCCAGTAGTATAGGAGCGGGGGGGAGGAATGAGCAGTTCTTC. This codes for CASSIGAGGRNEQFF.

The chain combines TRBV5-5 with TRBJ2-7, with D possibly TRBD1 on 6 matching bases. Trimming removed 2 bases at V and 2 bases at J, with 14 bases between. Germline CDR1 SGHKS, CDR2 YYEKEE (reference sequence). The CDR3 is 15 amino acids. CDR3 bases: TGTGCCAGCAGCTTCAGGGGAGTTAGTGCCTACGAGCAGTACTTC. Translating gives CASSFRGVSAYEQYF.

Concerning this clone: One base separates it from a far larger clone, so it is likely a read error. The chain uses TRBV5-4 and TRBJ2-6; D gene uncertain. CDR1 is SGHNT and CDR2 is YYREEE in the germline V gene (reference sequence). CDR3 length: 13 amino acids. Trimming took off 5 bases at V and 0 bases at J, with 3 bases between the two ends. CDR3 region: CASRYSGANVLTF. The CDR3 region has the DNA TGTGCCAGCAGATACTCTGGGGCCAACGTCCTGACTTTC.

This clone has just a few counts. This chain uses TRBV27 with TRBJ1-1, with 9 nucleotides matching TRBD1. Germline trimming cut 4 bases from V and 3 bases from J; bases unmatched to any gene: 18. Germline loops: CDR1 MNHEY, CDR2 SMNVEV (reference sequence). There are 19 residues in the CDR3. CDR3 in DNA: TGTGCCAGCAGTTCCAGTATGACAGGGGGTAGGGGGAAAGACACTGAAGCTTTCTTT. Protein sequence: CASSSSMTGGRGKDTEAFF.

This clone is a singleton in its sample. The genes are TRBV7-9 and TRBJ1-4; TRBD1 aligns across 12 bases. The CDR3 has 18 amino acids. Trimming at V came to 5 bases and at J to 0 bases, leaving 7 bases not matched to a gene. Germline CDR1 reads SEHNR; CDR2 reads FQNEAQ (reference sequence). The CDR3 DNA sequence: TGTGCCAGCAGCCCAACGGGGACAGGGGGCGCAACTAATGAAAAACTGTTTTTT. Translation gives CASSPTGTGGATNEKLFF.

The chain has TRBV7-2 and TRBJ2-5, with D perhaps being TRBD1 or TRBD2 (5 bases each). The CDR3 runs 14 residues. Germline loops: CDR1 SGHTA, CDR2 FQGNSA. Trimming stripped 3 bases from V and 2 bases from J, with 10 bases between. The CDR3 reads CASSFDEGQETQYF. The CDR3 DNA reads TGTGCCAGCAGCTTCGATGAGGGGCAAGAGACCCAGTACTTC.

The chain carries TRBV9 and TRBJ1-1; TRBD1 might be the D (5 bases). Germline V gene data show CDR1 as SGDLS and CDR2 as YYNGEE. This CDR3 is 15 amino acids long. With 4 bases removed from V and 2 bases from J, the gap between germline ends came to 15 bases. The CDR3 sequence: CASSPWDAFNTEAFF. CDR3 nucleotide sequence: TGTGCCAGCAGCCCGTGGGACGCGTTCAACACTGAAGCTTTCTTT.

V usage is TRBV19 and J usage is TRBJ1-2, with unresolved D. From germline, CDR1 is LNHDA and CDR2 SQIVND (reference sequence). The V and J ends lost 0 bases and 8 bases respectively, with 13 bases between them. CDR3 size: 14 residues. The CDR3 here is CASSIDRYGEGYTF. The CDR3 nucleotides are TGTGCCAGTAGTATAGATCGGTACGGAGAGGGCTACACCTTC. Supplemented by reference TRBV19 and TRBJ1-2, the full variable domain reads DGGITQSPKYLFRKEGQNVTLSCEQNLNHDAMYWYRQDPGQGLRLIYYSQIVNDFQKGDIAEGYSVSREKKESFPLTVTSAQKNPTAFYLCASSIDRYGEGYTFGSGTRLTVV.

This clone was counted at least ten times. The genes are TRBV2 and TRBJ1-4; D possibly corresponds to TRBD1 (5 bases). The CDR3 extends over 14 amino acids. The V gene's germline CDR1 is SNHLY and CDR2 FYNNEI. The germline V and J ends were trimmed by 7 bases and 4 bases, with 13 bases remaining between them. The CDR3, as DNA: TGTGCCAGCAACCGAGCCGGGGGTAATGAAAAACTGTTTTTT. This translates into CASNRAGGNEKLFF. Based on the CDR3 plus reference TRBV2 and TRBJ1-4, the full variable domain is EPEVTQTPSHQVTQMGQEVILRCVPISNHLYFYWYRQILGQKVEFLVSFYNNEISEKSEIFDDQFSVERPDGSNFTLKIRSTKLEDSAMYFCASNRAGGNEKLFFGSGTQLSVL.

V and J are TRBV30 and TRBJ1-5; D ambiguous. The germline V gene has CDR1 GTSNPN and CDR2 SVGIG (reference sequence). Trimming left V 1 base short and J 1 base short, with 11 bases between. This CDR3 is built from 15 residues. The CDR3 loop reads CAWSGRERSNQPQHF. CDR3 nucleotides: TGTGCCTGGAGTGGCCGCGAAAGGAGCAATCAGCCCCAGCATTTT. Full variable domain (remainder filled in from reference TRBV30 and TRBJ1-5): SQTIHQWPATLVQPVGSPLSLECTVEGTSNPNLYWYRQAAGRGLQLLFYSVGIGQISSEVPQNLSASRPQDRQFILSSKKLLLSDSGFYLCAWSGRERSNQPQHFGDGTRLSIL.

The CDR3 loop is CAWIQGGGYGYTF. The CDR3 nucleotides read TGTGCCTGGATACAGGGAGGGGGATATGGCTACACCTTC. The chain has TRBV30 and TRBJ1-2, with a possible D match to TRBD1 (6 bases). Germline V CDR1 and CDR2: GTSNPN, SVGIG (reference sequence). V was trimmed by 4 bases and J by 5 bases, leaving 14 bases between them. There are 13 residues in the CDR3.

The chain joins TRBV4-1 to TRBJ2-5; 7 nucleotides agree with TRBD2. Germline loops: CDR1 MGHRA, CDR2 YSYEKL. CDR3 length: 14 amino acids. With V trimmed by 1 base and J by 4 bases, 3 bases remained unmatched. DNA of the CDR3: TGCGCCAGCAGCCAAGGAGGACTAGGAGAGACCCAGTACTTC. Amino acid sequence: CASSQGGLGETQYF.

The chain couples TRBV10-3 to TRBJ1-2; D is unclear. V was pared by 8 bases and J by 8 bases, with 18 bases between. CDR1 ENHRY and CDR2 SYGVKD come from the germline V gene. This CDR3 has 13 amino acids. The CDR3 is CAIGSTARSGYTF. CDR3 DNA sequence: TGTGCCATCGGATCCACAGCTCGATCCGGCTACACCTTC.

The chain combines TRBV28 with TRBJ2-7; 8 bases fit TRBD1. CDR1 and CDR2 (germline): MDHEN, SYDVKM. V gave up 7 bases and J gave up 3 bases; unmatched junction bases: 5. There are 13 residues in the CDR3. CDR3 sequence reads: CASTSGQGYEQYF. The CDR3 bases are TGTGCCAGCACCTCTGGACAGGGCTACGAGCAGTACTTC.

To note about this clone: Other DNA variants within this sample encode the same CDR3. V and J are TRBV29-1 and TRBJ2-5; 9 nucleotides agree with TRBD1. From germline, CDR1 is SQVTM and CDR2 ANQGSEA. This CDR3 has 12 residues. Trimming removed 7 bases from V and 4 bases from J; junction bases left unmatched: 4. In DNA, the CDR3 is TGCAGCGCCGGGACAGGGAGAGAGACCCAGTACTTC. As protein: CSAGTGRETQYF.